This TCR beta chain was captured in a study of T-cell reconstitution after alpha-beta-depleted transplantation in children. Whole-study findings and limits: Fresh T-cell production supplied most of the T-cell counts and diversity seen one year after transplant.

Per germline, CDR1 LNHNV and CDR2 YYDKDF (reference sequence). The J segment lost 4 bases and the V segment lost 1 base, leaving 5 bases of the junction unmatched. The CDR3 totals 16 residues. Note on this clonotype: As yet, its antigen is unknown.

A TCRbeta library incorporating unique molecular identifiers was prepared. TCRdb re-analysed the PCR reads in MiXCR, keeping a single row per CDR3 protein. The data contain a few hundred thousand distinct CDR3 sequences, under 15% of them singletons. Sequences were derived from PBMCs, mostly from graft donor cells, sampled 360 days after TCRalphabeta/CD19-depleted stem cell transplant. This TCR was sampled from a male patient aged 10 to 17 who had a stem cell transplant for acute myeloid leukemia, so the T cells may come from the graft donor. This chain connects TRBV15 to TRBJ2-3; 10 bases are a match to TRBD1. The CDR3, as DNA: TGTGCCACCAGCAGAGGGGAGGGGACAGGGGCAGATACGCAGTATTTT. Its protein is CATSRGEGTGADTQYF.